This record covers a single T cell receptor beta chain. The entry originates in a study of glioma-infiltrating T cells after dendritic cell vaccination. This CDR3 spans 13 amino acids. V lost 6 bases, J lost 3 bases, and 11 bases lay in between. The germline CDR1 and CDR2 sequences are MNHEY and SVGAGI. The assay was immunoSEQ multiplex PCR, and TCRdb's table has in-frame clones only and misses some. In the table there are around 58,000 clones, about 81% of which are singletons. This material consisted of blood, taken before dendritic cell vaccination. The gene calls are TRBV6-5 and TRBJ1-2; tentative D call: TRBD1 (6 bases). The clonotype comes from a human donor with glioblastoma. The CDR3: CASRTGAYYGYTF. Here the CDR3 DNA reads TGTGCCAGCAGGACAGGAGCATACTATGGCTACACCTTC.